This TCR beta chain was obtained from a study of a mutant IDH1 vaccine in newly diagnosed glioma. At the level of the study: Before enrollment, patients got radiotherapy alone, temozolomide alone, or mostly the combination.

The protocol was immunoSEQ multiplex PCR, while the TCRdb copy is restricted to in-frame clones and leaves out a portion. The repertoire holds around 33,000 clones, with about four fifths as singletons. V dropped 0 bases and J dropped 2 bases, with 10 bases sitting between them. The germline V gene has CDR1 MNHEY and CDR2 SVGAGI. CDR3 length equals 15 residues. The time point denotes: baseline, week 1 (first vaccination visit). As for treatment: pre-vaccination baseline after standard-of-care therapy. Donor tumors were new WHO grade 3 or 4 IDH1-mutant, ATRX-lost astrocytomas. The chain has TRBV6-5 and TRBJ1-2; D gene unclear. This clonotype was obtained from a man aged 50-59 years with glioma. Some clones in this sample may be carry-over from other donors' samples. The sample consisted of peripheral blood mononuclear cells (PBMCs), taken from a glioma patient treated with radiotherapy, temozolomide or both. CDR3 sequence reads: CASSYSPRGNYGYTF. The DNA of the CDR3 is TGTGCCAGCAGTTACTCCCCTCGAGGCAACTATGGCTACACCTTC.